These 6 T cell receptor beta chains were all obtained from the same sample, sequenced in a study of CD8 T cells in ankylosing spondylitis (dated by TCRdb to 2017 to 2019). Library preparation used 5' RACE. Sequencer: Illumina HiSeq 2500. TCRdb reprocessed the public reads (quality trimming at Q25 with fastp, clone calling with MiXCR) and kept in-frame beta chains. For every CDR3 protein sequence, its rows merge into one entry that carries the most common genes and DNA. The sample has about 170,000 distinct CDR3 sequences on record, about 18% of them singletons. The ten largest make up about 7.6% of the sample. Sample: blood, either unsorted or a sorted T cell fraction (not recorded which). Receptors were obtained from a male donor with ankylosing spondylitis or in good health (not recorded which).

The rearrangement links TRBV12-3 or TRBV12-4 to TRBJ1-1; no reliable D call. Trimming left V 1 base short and J 5 bases short, with 5 bases between. The CDR3 has 12 amino acids. The CDR3 DNA sequence: TGTGCCAGCAGTTTAGTACATACTGAAGCTTTCTTT. It is translated as CASSLVHTEAFF.

This clonotype has more than one count but fewer than ten. The chain uses TRBV4-2 and TRBJ2-2; 11 nucleotides align to TRBD2. The germline V gene encodes CDR1 LGHNA and CDR2 YNFKEQ. The CDR3 has 18 residues. V trimming: 0 bases; J trimming: 0 bases; junction bases outside the gene matches: 3. CDR3 coding DNA: TGTGCCAGCAGCCAAGAGCTAGCGGGAGGTTCGAACACCGGGGAGCTGTTTTTT. It codes for CASSQELAGGSNTGELFF.

This clonotype occurred a few times. The CDR3 loop reads CAARRENSPLHF. The CDR3 bases are TGTGCCGCCCGGAGGGAGAATTCACCCCTCCACTTT. The chain is built from TRBV10-3 and TRBJ1-6; D gene unclear. Germline-derived CDR1 and CDR2 are ENHRY and SYGVKD. The CDR3 runs to 12 residues. V was shortened by 11 bases and J by 7 bases, with 12 bases between the two germline ends.

There are a few counts of this clonotype. CDR3 sequence (DNA): TGTGCCAGCAGCCCCGGGATGGGCTACACTGAAGCTTTCTTT. Protein: CASSPGMGYTEAFF. The chain employs TRBV14 and TRBJ1-1; D remains unclear. V shed 4 bases and J shed 3 bases, with 12 bases lying between them. Looked up from germline, CDR1 is SGHDN and CDR2 is FVKESK. The CDR3 extends over 14 amino acids.

This clonotype was picked up many times. This sequence joins TRBV5-1 and TRBJ1-5; D remains ambiguous. V lost 1 base and J 5 bases, leaving 7 bases between the germline ends. The CDR3 spans 13 residues. CDR1 SGHRS and CDR2 YFSETQ come from the germline V gene. Written as DNA, the CDR3 is TGCGCCAGCAGCTTGTACGGGGATCAGCCCCAGCATTTT. As protein: CASSLYGDQPQHF.

The sample holds many counts of this clonotype. V gene TRBV5-1 combines with J gene TRBJ1-5; tentatively, D is TRBD1 (5 bases). V was trimmed by 3 bases and J by 1 base, leaving 20 bases between them. CDR1 is SGHRS and CDR2 is YFSETQ in the germline V gene. This CDR3 region has 18 residues. CDR3 DNA sequence: TGCGCCAGCAGCTGGGCCCCGGGGGATCAAGGGAGCAATCAGCCCCAGCATTTT. This encodes CASSWAPGDQGSNQPQHF.